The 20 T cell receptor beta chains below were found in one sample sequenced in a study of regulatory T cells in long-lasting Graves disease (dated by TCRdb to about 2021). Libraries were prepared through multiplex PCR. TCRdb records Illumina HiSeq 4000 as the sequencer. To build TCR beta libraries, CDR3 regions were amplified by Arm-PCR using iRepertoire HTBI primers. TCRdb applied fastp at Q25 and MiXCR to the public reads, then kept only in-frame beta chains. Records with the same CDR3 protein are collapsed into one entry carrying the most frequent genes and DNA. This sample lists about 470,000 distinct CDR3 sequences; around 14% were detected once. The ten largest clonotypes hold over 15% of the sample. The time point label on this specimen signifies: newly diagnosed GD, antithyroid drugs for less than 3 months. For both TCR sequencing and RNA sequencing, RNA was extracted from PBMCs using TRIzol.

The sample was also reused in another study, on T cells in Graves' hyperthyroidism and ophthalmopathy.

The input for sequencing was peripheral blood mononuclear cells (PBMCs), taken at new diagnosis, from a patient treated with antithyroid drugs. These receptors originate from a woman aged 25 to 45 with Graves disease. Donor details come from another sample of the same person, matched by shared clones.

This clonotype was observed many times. CDR3 protein: CASRMDSISGNTIYF. In DNA, the CDR3 is TGTGCCAGCAGGATGGACTCGATCTCTGGAAACACCATATATTTT. V usage is TRBV6-1 and J usage is TRBJ1-3; no clear D gene. The CDR3 consists of 15 residues. CDR1 and CDR2 from the germline V gene are MNHNS and SASEGT. The ends were cut back, 6 bases at V and 0 bases at J, with 12 bases in the middle.

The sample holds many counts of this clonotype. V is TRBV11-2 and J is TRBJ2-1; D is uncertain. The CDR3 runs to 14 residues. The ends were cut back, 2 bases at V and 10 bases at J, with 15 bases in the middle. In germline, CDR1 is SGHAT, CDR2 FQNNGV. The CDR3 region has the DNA TGTGCCAGCAGCTTAAGAGAGAACTCCCCAGAGCAGTTCTTC. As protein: CASSLRENSPEQFF.

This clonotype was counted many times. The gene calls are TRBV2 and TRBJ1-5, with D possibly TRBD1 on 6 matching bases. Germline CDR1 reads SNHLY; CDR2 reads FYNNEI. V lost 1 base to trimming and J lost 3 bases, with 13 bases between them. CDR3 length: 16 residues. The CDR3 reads CASSEGKQGSNQPQHF. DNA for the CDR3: TGTGCCAGCAGTGAAGGAAAACAGGGTTCCAATCAGCCCCAGCATTTT.

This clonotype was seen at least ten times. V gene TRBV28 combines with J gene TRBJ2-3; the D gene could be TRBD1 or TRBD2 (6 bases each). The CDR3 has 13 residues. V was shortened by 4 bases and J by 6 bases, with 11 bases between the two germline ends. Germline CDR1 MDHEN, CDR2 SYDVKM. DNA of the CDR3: TGTGCCAGCAGTTCCCAGGGGAGGGATACGCAGTATTTT. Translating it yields CASSSQGRDTQYF.

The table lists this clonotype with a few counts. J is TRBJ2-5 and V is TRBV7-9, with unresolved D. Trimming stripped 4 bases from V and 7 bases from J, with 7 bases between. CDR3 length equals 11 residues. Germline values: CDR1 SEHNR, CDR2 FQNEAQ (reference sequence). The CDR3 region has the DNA TGTGCCAGCAGCTCCCTTTGGACCCAGTACTTC. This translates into CASSSLWTQYF.

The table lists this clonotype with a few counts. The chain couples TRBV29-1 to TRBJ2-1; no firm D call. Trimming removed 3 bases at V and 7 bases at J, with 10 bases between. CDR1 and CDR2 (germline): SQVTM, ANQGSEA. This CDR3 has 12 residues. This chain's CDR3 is CSVDRVPNEQFF. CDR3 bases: TGCAGCGTTGACCGGGTCCCAAATGAGCAGTTCTTC.

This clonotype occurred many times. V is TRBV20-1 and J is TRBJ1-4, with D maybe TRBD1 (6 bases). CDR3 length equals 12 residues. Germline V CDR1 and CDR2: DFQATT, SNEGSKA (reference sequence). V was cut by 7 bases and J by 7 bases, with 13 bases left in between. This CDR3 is CSGTARSEKLFF. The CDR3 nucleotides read TGCAGTGGGACAGCCAGGTCTGAAAAACTGTTTTTT.

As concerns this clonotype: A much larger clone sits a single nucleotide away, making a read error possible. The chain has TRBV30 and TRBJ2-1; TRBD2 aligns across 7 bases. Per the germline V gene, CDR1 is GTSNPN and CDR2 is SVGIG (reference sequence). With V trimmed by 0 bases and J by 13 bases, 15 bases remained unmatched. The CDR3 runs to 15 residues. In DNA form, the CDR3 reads TGTGCCTGGAGTGTACGAGGGAGGGCCGGTGAGACCCAGTTCTTC. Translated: CAWSVRGRAGETQFF. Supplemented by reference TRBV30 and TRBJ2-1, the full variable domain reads SQTIHQWPATLVQPVGSPLSLECTVEGTSNPNLYWYRQAAGRGLQLLFYSVGIGQISSEVPQNLSASRPQDRQFILSSKKLLLSDSGFYLCAWSVRGRAGETQFFGPGTRLTVL.

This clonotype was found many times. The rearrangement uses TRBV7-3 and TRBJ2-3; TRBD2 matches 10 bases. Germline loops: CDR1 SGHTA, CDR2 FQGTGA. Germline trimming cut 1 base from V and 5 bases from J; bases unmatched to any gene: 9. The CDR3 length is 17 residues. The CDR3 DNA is TGTGCCAGCAGCTTAATGAGCCTAGCGGGAGCTTTAGATACGCAGTATTTT. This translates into CASSLMSLAGALDTQYF.

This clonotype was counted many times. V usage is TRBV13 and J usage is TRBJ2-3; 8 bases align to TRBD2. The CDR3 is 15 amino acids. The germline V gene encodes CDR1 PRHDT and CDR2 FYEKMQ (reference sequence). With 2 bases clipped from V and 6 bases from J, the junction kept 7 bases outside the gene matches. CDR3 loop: CASSLLPREGDTQYF. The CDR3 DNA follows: TGTGCCAGCAGCTTACTCCCTCGGGAGGGGGATACGCAGTATTTT.

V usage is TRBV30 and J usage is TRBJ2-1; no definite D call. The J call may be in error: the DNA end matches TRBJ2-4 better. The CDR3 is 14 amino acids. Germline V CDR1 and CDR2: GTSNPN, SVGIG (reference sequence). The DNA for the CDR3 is TGTGCCTGGAGCGGAGTAGGGCCTTGGGACATTCAGTACTTC. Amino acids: CAWSGVGPWDIQYF.

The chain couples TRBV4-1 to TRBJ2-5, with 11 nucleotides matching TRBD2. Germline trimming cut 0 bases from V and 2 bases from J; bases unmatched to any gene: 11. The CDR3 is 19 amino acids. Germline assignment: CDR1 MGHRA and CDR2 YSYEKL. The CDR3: CASSQELVGTSGPQETQYF. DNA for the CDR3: TGCGCCAGCAGCCAAGAACTTGTCGGGACTAGCGGACCTCAAGAGACCCAGTACTTC.

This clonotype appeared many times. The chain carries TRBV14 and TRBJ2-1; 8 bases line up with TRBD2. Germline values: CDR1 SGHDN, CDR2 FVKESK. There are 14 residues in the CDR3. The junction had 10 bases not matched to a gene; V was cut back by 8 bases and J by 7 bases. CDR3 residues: CASARAGGPNEQFF. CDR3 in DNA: TGTGCCAGCGCCCGGGCGGGAGGTCCAAATGAGCAGTTCTTC.

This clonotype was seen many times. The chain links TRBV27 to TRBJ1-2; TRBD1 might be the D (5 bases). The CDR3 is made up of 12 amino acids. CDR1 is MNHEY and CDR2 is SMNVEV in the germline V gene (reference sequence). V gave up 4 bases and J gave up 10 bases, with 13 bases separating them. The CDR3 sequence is CASSYNLGDYTF. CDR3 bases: TGTGCCAGCAGTTACAACCTGGGGGACTACACCTTC.

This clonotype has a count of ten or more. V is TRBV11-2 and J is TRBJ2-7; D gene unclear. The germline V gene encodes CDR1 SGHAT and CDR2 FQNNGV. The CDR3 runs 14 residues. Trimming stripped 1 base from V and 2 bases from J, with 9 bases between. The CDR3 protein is CASSLVVLPYEQYF. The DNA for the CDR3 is TGTGCCAGCAGCTTAGTAGTGCTTCCCTACGAGCAGTACTTC.

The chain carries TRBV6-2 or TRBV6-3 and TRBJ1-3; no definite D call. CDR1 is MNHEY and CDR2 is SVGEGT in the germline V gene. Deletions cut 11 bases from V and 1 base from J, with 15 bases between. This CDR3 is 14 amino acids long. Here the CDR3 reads CASSSGISGNTIYF. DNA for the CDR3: TGTGCCTCCTCTTCTGGGATTTCTGGAAACACCATATATTTT.

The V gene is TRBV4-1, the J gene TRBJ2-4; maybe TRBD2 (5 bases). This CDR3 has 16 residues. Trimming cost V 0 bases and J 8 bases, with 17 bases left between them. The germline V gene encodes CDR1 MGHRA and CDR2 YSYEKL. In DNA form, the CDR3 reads TGCGCCAGCAGCCAAGATGGAGAGGGCCCAAAGGACATTCAGTACTTC. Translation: CASSQDGEGPKDIQYF.

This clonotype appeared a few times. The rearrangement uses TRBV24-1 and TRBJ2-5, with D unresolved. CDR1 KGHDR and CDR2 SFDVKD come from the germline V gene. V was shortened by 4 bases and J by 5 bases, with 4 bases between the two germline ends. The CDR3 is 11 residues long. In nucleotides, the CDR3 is TGTGCCACCAGTGAATCGGAGACCCAGTACTTC. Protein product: CATSESETQYF.

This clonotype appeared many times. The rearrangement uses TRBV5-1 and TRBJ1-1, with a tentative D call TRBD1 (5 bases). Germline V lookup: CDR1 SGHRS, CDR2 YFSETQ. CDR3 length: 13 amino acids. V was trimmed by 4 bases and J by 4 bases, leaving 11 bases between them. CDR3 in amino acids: CASSGSGATEAFF. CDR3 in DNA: TGCGCCAGCAGCGGATCCGGGGCCACTGAAGCTTTCTTT.

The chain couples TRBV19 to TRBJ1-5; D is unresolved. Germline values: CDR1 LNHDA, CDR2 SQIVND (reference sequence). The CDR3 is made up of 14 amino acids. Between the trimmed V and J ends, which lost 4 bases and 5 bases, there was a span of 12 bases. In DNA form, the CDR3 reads TGTGCCAGTAGTACTCCGGGTTCGGATCAGCCCCAGCATTTT. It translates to CASSTPGSDQPQHF.